The sequence of this T cell receptor beta chain was determined in a study of technical replicates of blood from a handful of donors. V was shortened by 8 bases and J by 2 bases, with 6 bases between the two germline ends. There are 11 residues in the CDR3. Germline-derived CDR1 and CDR2 are MNHNS and SASEGT. Assay: immunoSEQ multiplex PCR; the TCRdb copy retains only in-frame clones and omits some. The table records about 80,000 clones, 98% of them present only once. Sequencing was carried out using T cells isolated from PBMCs. This receptor was identified in a human donor in good health. The chain carries TRBV6-1 and TRBJ1-2, with no clear D. CDR3 residues: CASVTNYGYTF. The CDR3 DNA follows: TGTGCCAGCGTAACAAACTATGGCTACACCTTC.